Listed below are T cell receptor beta chains from one sample, sequenced in a study of cytomegalovirus exposure and HLA in healthy donors. Repertoires were generated with immunoSEQ multiplex PCR, while TCRdb's copy carries only in-frame clones and drops some. The sample yields 97,000 or so clones, around 68% seen once. The sample comprised PBMCs. The receptors here all came from a man in his fifties in good health and CMV-seronegative. Both conserved end residues are part of each CDR3. The D gene is left open where the match is weak. Only some rows state a clone size, as once, few, many or a class for expanded clones.

clone size: few; CDR3 length: 16; D gene: TRBD1; J gene: TRBJ2-2; V gene: TRBV14; CDR3 protein: CASSRRTGSNTGELFF; CDR3 DNA: TGTGCCAGCAGCCGACGGACAGGCTCCAACACCGGGGAGCTGTTTTTT
clone size: NA; CDR3 length: 13; D gene: TRBD2; J gene: TRBJ2-7; V gene: TRBV7-2; CDR3 protein: CASSLGGGNEQYF; CDR3 DNA: TGTGCCAGCAGCTTAGGGGGGGGGAACGAGCAGTACTTC
clone size: NA; CDR3 length: 14; D gene: TRBD2; J gene: TRBJ2-1; V gene: TRBV5-4; CDR3 protein: CASSAGGADNEQFF; CDR3 DNA: TGTGCCAGCAGCGCCGGGGGGGCTGACAATGAGCAGTTCTTC
clone size: NA; CDR3 length: 15; D gene: TRBD2; J gene: TRBJ2-3; V gene: TRBV2; CDR3 protein: CASQSSGGALSRQYF; CDR3 DNA: TGTGCCAGCCAAAGTAGCGGGGGGGCCCTATCTCGGCAGTATTTT
clone size: NA; CDR3 length: 17; D gene: TRBD1; J gene: TRBJ2-7; V gene: TRBV14; CDR3 protein: CASSQVRPGQGPVEQYF; CDR3 DNA: TGTGCCAGCAGCCAAGTAAGGCCGGGACAGGGCCCAGTCGAGCAGTACTTC
clone size: NA; CDR3 length: 16; D gene: TRBD1; J gene: TRBJ1-1; V gene: TRBV5-5; CDR3 protein: CASSLEYRGRHTEAFF; CDR3 DNA: TGTGCCAGCAGCTTGGAATACAGGGGGCGTCACACTGAAGCTTTCTTT
clone size: NA; CDR3 length: 16; D gene: TRBD2; J gene: TRBJ2-1; V gene: TRBV5-4; CDR3 protein: CASSFKSSGRSNEQFF; CDR3 DNA: TGTGCCAGCAGCTTCAAGTCTAGCGGGAGATCCAATGAGCAGTTCTTC
clone size: NA; CDR3 length: 14; D gene: NA; J gene: TRBJ2-2; V gene: TRBV29-1; CDR3 protein: CSVMGGGPTGELFF; CDR3 DNA: TGCAGCGTTATGGGGGGGGGCCCCACCGGGGAGCTGTTTTTT
clone size: NA; CDR3 length: 15; D gene: TRBD2; J gene: TRBJ2-2; V gene: TRBV2; CDR3 protein: CASSELTSDTGELFF; CDR3 DNA: TGTGCCAGCAGTGAGCTTACTAGCGACACCGGGGAGCTGTTTTTT
clone size: few; CDR3 length: 14; D gene: TRBD2; J gene: TRBJ2-1; V gene: TRBV18; CDR3 protein: CASSPGLAGSEQFF; CDR3 DNA: TGTGCCAGCTCCCCCGGTCTAGCGGGTAGCGAGCAGTTCTTC
clone size: few; CDR3 length: 15; D gene: NA; J gene: TRBJ1-5; V gene: TRBV4-1; CDR3 protein: CASSQENRGERPQHF; CDR3 DNA: TGCGCCAGCAGCCAAGAAAACCGGGGGGAGAGGCCCCAGCATTTT
clone size: few; CDR3 length: 21; D gene: NA; J gene: TRBJ2-3; V gene: TRBV21-1; CDR3 protein: CASSKYSVPTLRDSGTDTQYF; CDR3 DNA: TGTGCCAGCAGCAAATACTCGGTTCCTACCCTCCGGGACAGCGGCACAGATACGCAGTATTTT
clone size: NA; CDR3 length: 16; D gene: NA; J gene: TRBJ2-1; V gene: TRBV6-5; CDR3 protein: CASSYRGPRSYNEQFF; CDR3 DNA: TGTGCCAGCAGTTACCGCGGCCCCCGCTCCTACAATGAGCAGTTCTTC
clone size: once; CDR3 length: 17; D gene: NA; J gene: TRBJ2-2; V gene: TRBV28; CDR3 protein: CASSSESGAPKGGELFF; CDR3 DNA: TGTGCCAGCAGTTCCGAATCAGGGGCCCCAAAAGGCGGGGAGCTGTTTTTT
clone size: NA; CDR3 length: 14; D gene: TRBD2; J gene: TRBJ2-7; V gene: TRBV5-5; CDR3 protein: CASSLGGGDHEQYF; CDR3 DNA: TGTGCCAGCAGCTTGGGTGGGGGGGACCACGAGCAGTACTTC
clone size: NA; CDR3 length: 20; D gene: TRBD2; J gene: TRBJ2-5; V gene: TRBV11-2; CDR3 protein: CASSLDNRGLAVTRTEAQYF; CDR3 DNA: TGTGCCAGCAGCTTAGATAATAGAGGACTAGCGGTAACCCGAACGGAGGCCCAGTACTTC
clone size: NA; CDR3 length: 14; D gene: NA; J gene: TRBJ1-5; V gene: TRBV6-6; CDR3 protein: CASSYRGGDQPQHF; CDR3 DNA: TGTGCCAGCAGTTACCGAGGCGGGGATCAGCCCCAGCATTTT
clone size: NA; CDR3 length: 14; D gene: TRBD1; J gene: TRBJ2-7; V gene: TRBV28; CDR3 protein: CASCDQDRGYEQYF; CDR3 DNA: TGTGCCAGCTGCGATCAGGACAGGGGCTACGAGCAGTACTTC
clone size: few; CDR3 length: 14; D gene: TRBD2; J gene: TRBJ2-5; V gene: TRBV27; CDR3 protein: CATGGTGPALTQYF; CDR3 DNA: TGTGCCACCGGGGGGACGGGACCGGCCCTTACCCAGTACTTC
clone size: NA; CDR3 length: 13; D gene: TRBD1; J gene: TRBJ1-5; V gene: TRBV29-1; CDR3 protein: CSVKTGVDQPQHF; CDR3 DNA: TGCAGCGTTAAGACAGGGGTCGATCAGCCCCAGCATTTT